This T cell receptor beta chain originates from a study of CXCR3-negative and CXCR3-positive naive CD8 T cells. Study observations and caveats: CXCR3-positive naive cells carried more hydrophobic TRB CDR3s than CXCR3-negative naive cells did.

UMI-labeled 5' RACE yielded the TRB cDNA libraries. TCRdb reprocessed the 5' RACE reads and reports one entry per CDR3 protein, with no DNA. This repertoire includes some 60,000 distinct CDR3 sequences. CDR1 and CDR2 (germline): SGHVS, FNYEAQ. CDR3 size: 13 residues. Concerning this clonotype: Its target is unknown.

This chain links TRBV7-6 with TRBJ2-3. The sequence was collected from a human donor in good health. Some clones in this sample may be carry-over from other donors' samples. Sequenced input: naive CXCR3+ CD8+ T cells from blood. The subset is: CD45RO-CCR7+CD27+CD95- naive CD8+ T cells expressing CXCR3 (TNR3+). Here the CDR3 reads CASSPGWADTQYF. Full variable domain (remainder filled in from reference TRBV7-6 and TRBJ2-3): GAGVSQSPRYKVTKRGQDVALRCDPISGHVSLYWYRQALGQGPEFLTYFNYEAQQDKSGLPNDRFSAERPEGSISTLTIQRTEQRDSAMYRCASSPGWADTQYFGPGTRLTVL.